Presented here are 21 T cell receptor delta chains from one specimen sequenced in a study of gamma delta lymphoproliferative disorders and STAT genes. TCRdb re-processed the multiplex PCR reads using CATT. The sample lists fewer than 1,500 delta-chain clones, approximately 2% seen once, with 45% to 60% in the top ten. Sequencing used genomic DNA taken from PBMCs of patients and controls. The sequencing sample was made of blood. Every receptor here comes from a human donor in good health.

This clone was counted only a few times. This likely came from a read error, as a far larger clone is one base away. The same CDR3 can be traced to other DNA sequences in this sample. DNA for the CDR3: TGTGCCTGTGACTTTTTAGGATACGCTACCCGGGGGGACACCGATAAACTCATCTTT. Its translation: CACDFLGYATRGDTDKLIF. The chain joins TRDV2 to TRDJ1; 7 bases map to TRDD3. CDR3 length: 19 amino acids. The V and J ends lost 3 bases and 0 bases, in that order; junction bases with no gene match: 18. Germline V gives CDR1 GEAIGNYY, CDR2 EKD.

Notes on this clone: TCRdb assigns this DNA the protein of a much larger clone, which departs from its translation at residue 15; this likely reflects a read error, and the protein shown comes from translating the DNA. The V gene is TRDV2, the J gene TRDJ3; a weak D match, TRDD3 (5 bases). Germline assignment: CDR1 GEAIGNYY and CDR2 EKD. The CDR3 spans 18 residues. Here the CDR3 DNA reads TGTGCCTGTCCATCGGTTGGGGTAAGCTCCTGGGACACCCGACGGATGTTTTTC. This translates into CACPSVGVSSWDTRRMFF.

This clone was seen only a few times. The protein recorded in TCRdb matches a much larger clone and deviates from this DNA's translation at residue 4, suggesting a read error; the protein here is obtained by translating the DNA. The chain combines TRDV2 with TRDJ1, with 8 nucleotides matching TRDD3. The CDR3 spans 20 residues. The germline V gene has CDR1 GEAIGNYY and CDR2 EKD. J was trimmed by 1 base and V by 5 bases; bases with no gene match: 23. The DNA of the CDR3 is TGTGCCTGTGCACCGCTCCCTCCTCTGGGGGACCAAGTCACCACCGATAAACTCATCTTT. Protein sequence: CACAPLPPLGDQVTTDKLIF.

This clone was seen only a few times. The translation of this DNA and the TCRdb protein of a much larger clone differ at residue 5, probably owing to a read error; the protein shown here is translated from the DNA. A J gene of TRDJ1 was called, though the V gene was not; the table names TRDD3, a call not compared with the DNA. This CDR3 region has 18 residues. In DNA, the CDR3 is TGTGCCTGTGACACACTTACTGGGGGATCTCAGCTCGCCGATAAACTCATCTTT. This sequence encodes CACDTLTGGSQLADKLIF.

Sample share makes this clone hyperexpanded (1% or more). The sample has other DNA sequences that encode this CDR3 too. The chain joins TRDV1 to TRDJ1, with a weak D call TRDD3 (5 bases). The V gene's germline CDR1 is TSWWSYY and CDR2 QGS. There are 18 residues in the CDR3. Trimming cost V 1 base and J 0 bases, with 18 bases left between them. CDR3 DNA sequence: TGTGCTCTTGGGGAACCTTTGTATGGGGAGCCCTACACCGATAAACTCATCTTT. It is translated as CALGEPLYGEPYTDKLIF.

This clone is categorized as large. Distinct nucleotide sequences in the sample also encode this CDR3. The rearrangement uses TRDV1 and TRDJ1; 12 nucleotides agree with TRDD3. Germline CDR1 reads TSWWSYY; CDR2 reads QGS. V shed 3 bases, J shed 4 bases, and the junction held 21 bases outside the gene matches. The CDR3 spans 21 residues. Here the CDR3 reads CALGDNFLPSYWGILVDKLIF. In DNA form, the CDR3 reads TGTGCTCTTGGGGACAACTTCCTACCCTCTTACTGGGGGATACTTGTCGATAAACTCATCTTT.

Turning to this clone: One base separates it from a far larger clone, so it is likely a read error. This rearrangement joins TRDV3 to TRDJ1; 10 bases agree with TRDD3. The CDR3 loop spans 20 amino acids. With 4 bases clipped from V and 0 bases from J, the junction kept 23 bases outside the gene matches. Germline CDR1 is TVYSNPD and CDR2 is GDNSRS (reference sequence). CDR3 DNA: TGTGCCTACGACCTCCCCAAATATACTGGGGGATTGATGTACACCGATAAACTCATCTTT. Its translation is CAYDLPKYTGGLMYTDKLIF.

This clone was found a few times. A read error is likely here: a far larger clone is one base away. The same CDR3 also results from other DNA sequences found in this sample. This chain joins TRDV2 and TRDJ2; D is uncertain. With 0 bases removed from V and 2 bases from J, the gap between germline ends came to 9 bases. This CDR3 spans 15 amino acids. Germline values: CDR1 GEAIGNYY, CDR2 EKD. The CDR3 nucleotides are TGTGCCTGTGACACCGTCGGGTCCTTGACAGCACAACTCTTCTTT. It translates to CACDTVGSLTAQLFF.

This clone was found many times. This DNA translates differently at residue 13 from the TCRdb protein, which is that of a much larger clone; a read error is likely, and the protein shown is the DNA's own translation. The V and J genes are TRDV2 and TRDJ1, with TRDD3 as a possible D gene (6 bases). Looked up from germline, CDR1 is GEAIGNYY and CDR2 is EKD. The CDR3 covers 17 residues. CDR3 residues: CACDDMGGGPHTNKLIF. The CDR3 region has the DNA TGTGCCTGTGACGACATGGGTGGGGGTCCCCACACCAATAAACTCATCTTT.

Only a few counts were recorded for this clone. The TCRdb record carries a much larger clone's protein, which differs from this DNA's translation at residue 12; a read error is the likely cause, and the protein listed here is the DNA translation. The V call is TRDV1, the J call TRDJ1; TRDD3 matches 10 bases. Unmatched junction bases numbered 9, after V lost 2 bases and J lost 0 bases. The CDR3 consists of 18 residues. Per the germline V gene, CDR1 is TSWWSYY and CDR2 is QGS. In DNA form, the CDR3 reads TGTGCTCTTGGGGAAAAAGACTGGGGGATCAGGCACACCGATAAACTCATCTTT. Translated, it gives CALGEKDWGIRHTDKLIF.

On this clone itself: TCRdb's entry gives the protein of a much larger clone, which mismatches this DNA's translation at residue 11, likely from a read error; the protein reported here is translated from the DNA. The chain couples TRDV1 to TRDJ1; 10 bases are shared with TRDD3. The CDR3 consists of 18 residues. The junction had 9 bases not matched to a gene; V was cut back by 2 bases and J by 0 bases. CDR1 and CDR2 (germline): TSWWSYY, QGS. Here the CDR3 reads CALGEKDWGIWYTDKLIF. The CDR3 nucleotides are TGTGCTCTTGGGGAAAAAGACTGGGGGATCTGGTACACCGATAAACTCATCTTT.

This clone was counted only a few times. TCRdb shows a much larger clone's protein in place of this DNA's translation, and the two differ at residue 17, likely through a read error; the protein shown is translated from the DNA. This chain joins TRDV2 and TRDJ1, with 8 nucleotides matching TRDD3. The germline V gene has CDR1 GEAIGNYY and CDR2 EKD. This CDR3 is 19 amino acids long. CDR3 sequence (DNA): TGTGCCTGTGACTTTTTGGGATACGCTACCCGGGGGGACACCGATAAATTCATCTTT. Its translation: CACDFLGYATRGDTDKFIF.

The J gene call is TRDJ1, but no V gene call exists. The CDR3 is made up of 15 amino acids. The CDR3, as DNA: TGTGCCTGTGACACGTTAGGAGCCTACACCGATAAACTCATCTTT. It encodes CACDTLGAYTDKLIF.

The sample holds a few counts of this clone. The TCRdb protein, from a much larger clone, departs from this DNA's translation at residue 14, likely by read error; the protein shown derives from the DNA. The chain employs TRDV2 and TRDJ1; 10 bases map to TRDD3. CDR3 length: 18 residues. Germline loops: CDR1 GEAIGNYY, CDR2 EKD. The CDR3 coding sequence is TGTGCCTGTGACACCGTCGGGGGGGATACGAAGTACACCGGTAAACTCATCTTT. It codes for CACDTVGGDTKYTGKLIF.

This clone appeared a few times. This probably arose from a read error, given a far larger clone one base away. Other DNA variants within this sample encode the same CDR3. V usage is TRDV2 and J usage is TRDJ1, with D possibly being TRDD2 (5 bases). Trimming took off 4 bases at V and 0 bases at J, with 11 bases between the two ends. Per germline, CDR1 GEAIGNYY and CDR2 EKD. This CDR3 has 14 amino acids. The CDR3 reads CACDPITNTDKLIF. The CDR3 nucleotides read TGTGCCTGTGATCCTATTACCAACACCGATAAACTCATCTTT.

Note on this clone: TCRdb attributes to this sequence the protein of a much larger clone, which differs from the DNA translation at residue 4; a read error is likely, and the protein displayed is translated from the DNA. The chain links TRDV1 to TRDJ1; D possibly matches TRDD2 or TRDD3 (5 bases each). Trimming left V 8 bases short and J 6 bases short, with 16 bases between. The CDR3 covers 13 residues. The germline gives CDR1 TSWWSYY, CDR2 QGS. CDR3 nucleotide sequence: TGTGCTCTTAGGGGACCTCCTTCGAATAAACTCATCTTT. Translated: CALRGPPSNKLIF.

This clone was seen more than once but under ten times. It is likely a read error: a sequence one base away is far more abundant. This CDR3 is also generated by other DNA sequences in the sample. J is TRDJ1 and V is TRDV1; 7 positions agree with TRDD2. V gave up 6 bases and J gave up 3 bases; unmatched junction bases: 16. Germline V gives CDR1 TSWWSYY, CDR2 QGS. The CDR3 has 17 residues. The chain's CDR3 is CALGGTFLRWGADKLIF. In DNA, the CDR3 is TGTGCTCTTGGTGGAACCTTCCTCCGTTGGGGCGCCGATAAACTCATCTTT.

This clone showed up just a few times. TCRdb shows a much larger clone's protein in place of this DNA's translation, and the two differ at residue 9, likely through a read error; the protein shown is translated from the DNA. The rearrangement links TRDV1 to TRDJ1; 7 bases match TRDD2. From germline, CDR1 is TSWWSYY and CDR2 QGS. J gave up 3 bases and V 4 bases, and 14 bases lay outside the gene matches. The CDR3 spans 17 residues. The CDR3 reads CALGGTFLHWGADKLIF. CDR3 bases: TGTGCTCTTGGGGGAACCTTCCTCCATTGGGGCGCCGATAAACTCATCTTT.

Turning to this clone: A far larger clone is only one base removed, so a read error is likely. This sample includes further DNA sequences coding for the same CDR3. The CDR3 sequence: CALGGPPSNKLIF. CDR3 DNA sequence: TGTGCTCTTGGGGGGCCTCCTTCGAATAAACTCATCTTT. This rearrangement joins TRDV1 to TRDJ1; D is possibly TRDD2 (5 bases). CDR3 length equals 13 residues. Germline loops: CDR1 TSWWSYY, CDR2 QGS. V dropped 4 bases and J dropped 6 bases, with 12 bases sitting between them.

This clone was recorded a few times. The called J gene is TRDJ1, whereas the V gene has no call; TRDD3, the D gene given by the table, was not confirmed from the DNA. The CDR3 spans 19 residues. CDR3 in amino acids: CASWPIRTGGYTLTDKLIF. CDR3 nucleotide sequence: TGTGCCTCCTGGCCGATCCGTACTGGGGGATACACGCTCACCGATAAACTCATCTTT.

This clone was observed a few times. Translating this DNA gives a protein that differs at residue 4 from the TCRdb one, which belongs to a much larger clone; a read error is likely, and the protein shown is this translation. The gene calls are TRDV2 and TRDJ1; D not certain. Here the J gene came from matching the DNA to germline, since TCRdb omits it. From germline, CDR1 is GEAIGNYY and CDR2 EKD. Trimming left V 4 bases short and J 0 bases short, with 20 bases between. This CDR3 has 17 amino acids. The CDR3 region is CACETVGTESNTDKLIF. Written as DNA, the CDR3 is TGTGCCTGTGAAACCGTAGGGACCGAATCCAACACCGATAAACTCATCTTT.